One and the same sample provided the 3 T cell receptor beta chains below, sequenced in a study of blood T cells in healthy people across ages. A sample-barcoded 5' primer and a J-beta primer mix were used in a second PCR of about 7 to 12 cycles. TCRdb redid the calling of the 5' RACE reads with MiXCR, one entry per CDR3 protein. Among about 1,400,000 distinct CDR3 sequences listed, 45% to 70% were seen once. Sequencing input: blood. These receptors all stem from a young man in good health.

This chain joins TRBV29-1 and TRBJ1-2; D is possibly TRBD1 (6 bases). The CDR3 contains 15 residues. Germline V gene lookup returns CDR1 SQVTM and CDR2 ANQGSEA. Trimming removed 7 bases from V and 1 base from J, with 19 bases in between. DNA for the CDR3: TGCAGCGCCGACCCACAGGGAGAGGGTAACTATGGCTACACCTTC. Its translation: CSADPQGEGNYGYTF.

The chain links TRBV6-1 to TRBJ1-1; TRBD1 matches at 7 bases. CDR3 length equals 15 residues. After removal of 2 bases from V and 4 bases from J, the junction contained 7 bases not matched to a gene. CDR1 and CDR2 from the germline V gene are MNHNS and SASEGT. The CDR3 nucleotides read TGTGCCAGCAGTGAAACCCCGGACAGGAGCACTGAAGCTTTCTTT. Translating it yields CASSETPDRSTEAFF.

The V call is TRBV6-5, the J call TRBJ2-3; tentatively, D is TRBD1 (5 bases). This CDR3 spans 16 amino acids. Per germline, CDR1 MNHEY and CDR2 SVGAGI. Deletions cut 2 bases from V and 2 bases from J, with 14 bases between. The CDR3 loop reads CASSYRIDSPTDTQYF. The CDR3 region has the DNA TGTGCCAGCAGTTACCGCATAGACAGCCCCACAGATACGCAGTATTTT.